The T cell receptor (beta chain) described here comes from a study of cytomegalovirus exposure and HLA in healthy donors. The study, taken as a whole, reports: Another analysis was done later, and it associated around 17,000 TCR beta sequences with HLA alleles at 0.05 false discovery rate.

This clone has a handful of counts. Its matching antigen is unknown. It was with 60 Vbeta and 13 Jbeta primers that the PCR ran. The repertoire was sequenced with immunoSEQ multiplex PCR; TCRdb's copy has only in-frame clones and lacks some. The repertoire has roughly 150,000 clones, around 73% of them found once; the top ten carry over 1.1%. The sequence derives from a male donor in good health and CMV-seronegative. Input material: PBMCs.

CDR3 region: CASSDDRTEAFF. CDR3 bases: TGTGCCAGCAGTGATGACAGAACTGAAGCTTTCTTT. This rearrangement joins TRBV6-5 to TRBJ1-1, with D possibly TRBD1 on 5 matching bases. Germline V gene lookup returns CDR1 MNHEY and CDR2 SVGAGI. The CDR3 sequence is 12 residues long. V gave up 5 bases and J gave up 5 bases, with 9 bases separating them.